The clone carrying this TCR beta chain was detected ten times or more. Its specificity is not known. The entry originates in a study of T-cell reconstitution after alpha-beta-depleted transplantation in children. General observations from the study: Where alpha-beta T cells came from about two months after transplant was reportedly several hundred expanded graft clones. Surviving thymic progenitors and recipient T cells were the source of high TCRbeta diversity at day 60 in some patients.

Preparation of the TCRbeta library used unique molecular identifiers. TCRdb called the PCR reads again in MiXCR, with one record for every CDR3 protein. This table holds approximately 300,000 distinct CDR3 sequences, about 9.4% found once. Germline CDR1 reads DFQATT; CDR2 reads SNEGSKA (reference sequence). The CDR3 contains 14 residues. The J segment lost 4 bases and the V segment lost 1 base, leaving 5 bases of the junction unmatched. Sequencing used PBMCs, obtained before TCRalphabeta/CD19-depleted stem cell transplant. This clonotype originated in a boy younger than two with acute myeloid leukemia, due to receive a stem cell transplant. The chain recombines TRBV20-1 with TRBJ1-1, with 8 positions matching TRBD1. For the CDR3, the DNA is TGCAGTGCTAGAGGCAGGGGGCTGATCACTGAAGCTTTCTTT. This gives the protein CSARGRGLITEAFF.